This T cell receptor beta chain was obtained from a study of blood T cell repertoires in COVID-19. Study at large: COVID-19 samples from acute and convalescent phases originated in the United States, Italy and Spain.

Germline lookup yields CDR1 SGHAT and CDR2 FQNNGV. V lost 5 bases and J lost 12; bases outside the gene matches: 10. The CDR3 has 14 amino acids. Data came from immunoSEQ multiplex PCR; TCRdb stores just in-frame clones and leaves some out. The table has over 150,000 clones, roughly 78% seen once. The origin of this receptor is a woman between 65 and 79 years old in a cohort exposed to, infected with or recovered from COVID-19 (not recorded which). This chain joins TRBV11-2 and TRBJ2-1, with 10 bases fitting TRBD1. The source material was PBMCs or T cells enriched from blood (not recorded which). The CDR3 DNA follows: TGTGCCAGCAGCACCCCGACAGGGGGCAGGGGGCAGTTCTTC. Translating it yields CASSTPTGGRGQFF.